The 3 T cell receptor beta chains below come from one sample, sequenced in a study of response to subunit inactivated influenza vaccine (dated by TCRdb to between 2017 and 2018). Library creation used RT-PCR. This sample was sequenced with an Illumina HiSeq 2500. TCRdb's own reprocessing of the public reads used fastp at Q25 and MiXCR and kept productive beta chains. One record per CDR3 amino acid sequence lists the most common genes and DNA. This sample gives 700,000 to 800,000 distinct CDR3 sequences in total; around 18% of them show up just once. Approximately 11% of the sample is in the top ten clones. Material: PBMCs from blood, obtained 4 to 6 days after vaccination. These receptors came from a man between 45 and 60 years old who received an inactivated influenza vaccine. Donor details come from another sample of the same person, matched by shared clones.

The rearrangement links TRBV5-8 to TRBJ1-1, with D unclear. Germline V lookup: CDR1 SGHTS, CDR2 YDEGEE. CDR3 length: 15 residues. V was cut by 0 bases and J by 1 base, with 10 bases left in between. CDR3 residues: CASSLAVGWNTEAFF. The CDR3 region has the DNA TGTGCCAGCAGCTTGGCTGTGGGCTGGAACACTGAAGCTTTCTTT. Using reference TRBV5-8 and TRBJ1-1 for the parts outside the CDR3, the full variable domain is EAGVTQSPTHLIKTRGQQATLRCSPISGHTSVYWYQQALGLGLQFLLWYDEGEERNRGNFPPRFSGRQFPNYSSELNVNALELEDSALYLCASSLAVGWNTEAFFGQGTRLTVV.

Only a few counts were recorded for this clonotype. The chain carries TRBV4-3 and TRBJ2-7, with D perhaps TRBD2 (5 bases). This CDR3 is 15 amino acids long. The V end was cut by 0 bases, the J end by 5 bases, with 14 bases between. Germline loops: CDR1 LGHNA, CDR2 YSLEER. The CDR3 sequence: CASSQDRASSDEQYF. The DNA of the CDR3 is TGCGCCAGCAGCCAAGATCGGGCTAGTAGCGACGAGCAGTACTTC.

The gene calls are TRBV12-3 or TRBV12-4 and TRBJ2-1, with TRBD2 matching 11 bases. The trim removed 1 base at V and 3 bases at J, leaving 5 bases unmatched. The CDR3 has 17 amino acids. DNA for the CDR3: TGTGCCAGCAGTTTAGGGCCGGGACTAGCGGTCTACAATGAGCAGTTCTTC. Amino acids: CASSLGPGLAVYNEQFF.